This TCR beta chain was recorded in a study of CD8 T cells in Susac syndrome. The CDR3 is 13 amino acids. The germline V gene encodes CDR1 LNHDA and CDR2 SQIVND (reference sequence). Trimming pared 9 bases from V and 1 base from J, leaving 10 bases between. In the multiple sclerosis control group, patients were treatment-naive and had stable or active relapsing-remitting disease. TEMRA cells were FACS-enriched and CD8+ and CD4+ T cells negatively isolated. Whole-study results and caveats: That the number of individuals in its TCR sequencing and HLA analysis was relatively small was acknowledged by the study.

RNA was extracted with the RNeasy kit, and a quantity of 0.5 to 1 ug was reverse transcribed using random hexamers. TCR beta CDR3 was amplified by immunoSEQ multiplex PCR. This amplification extended across 54 Vbeta and 13 Jbeta segments. TCRdb independently ran MiXCR on the immunoSEQ multiplex PCR reads; one entry per CDR3 protein. The data show a few hundred thousand distinct CDR3 sequences, 92% seen once. Concerning this clonotype itself: What it recognizes is unknown.

The V call is TRBV19, the J call TRBJ1-5, with D possibly being TRBD1 (5 bases). The sample consisted of CD4+ T cells from PBMCs. The source of this sequence is a human donor with multiple sclerosis. The CDR3 DNA follows: TGTGCCAGCGGCCGACAGAGCAATCAGCCCCAGCATTTT. Translation gives CASGRQSNQPQHF.